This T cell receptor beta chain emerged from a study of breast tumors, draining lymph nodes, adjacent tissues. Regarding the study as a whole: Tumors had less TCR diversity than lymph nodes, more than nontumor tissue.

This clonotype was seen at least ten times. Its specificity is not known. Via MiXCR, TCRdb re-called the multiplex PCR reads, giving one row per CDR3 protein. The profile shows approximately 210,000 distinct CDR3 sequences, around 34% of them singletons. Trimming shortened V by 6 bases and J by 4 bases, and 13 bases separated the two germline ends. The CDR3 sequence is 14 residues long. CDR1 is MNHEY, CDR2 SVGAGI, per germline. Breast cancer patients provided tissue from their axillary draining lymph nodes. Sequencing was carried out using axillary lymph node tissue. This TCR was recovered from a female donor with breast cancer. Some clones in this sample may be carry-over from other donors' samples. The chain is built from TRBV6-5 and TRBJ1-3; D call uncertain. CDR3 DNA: TGTGCCAGCAGCGTCGCGGGGAGAGGAAACACCATATATTTT. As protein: CASSVAGRGNTIYF.